This is a list of T cell receptor beta chains from one sample in a study of blood T cell repertoires in COVID-19. The method was immunoSEQ multiplex PCR; TCRdb's version includes in-frame clones alone and lacks a portion of them. This sample carries roughly 250,000 clones, 70% to 85% of them seen once, and the ten largest clones take over 3%. What was sequenced was peripheral blood. These receptors all come from a woman between 40 and 50 years old with active or convalescent COVID-19. Each CDR3 is given with its conserved first and last residue. Each record gives: clone size, D gene, V gene, J gene, CDR3 DNA, CDR3 protein. The D gene is left open where the match is weak. The size field is filled for only some rows; it gives once, few, many or a size class.

.	TRBD2	TRBV4-1	TRBJ2-2	TGCGCCAGCAGCCCCCCCTCGGGACTAGCGGGGGGTCCGAACACCGGGGAGCTGTTTTTT	CASSPPSGLAGGPNTGELFF
.	.	TRBV19	TRBJ2-7	TGTGCCAGTAGTATGGCGACCTTCGGAGGCTACGAGCAGTACTTC	CASSMATFGGYEQYF
.	TRBD2	TRBV14	TRBJ2-3	TGTGCCAGCTCTAAAGCGGGGGGCACATATACGCAGTATTTT	CASSKAGGTYTQYF
.	.	TRBV2	TRBJ1-2	TGTGCCAGCAGTGAAATTAGGGGAGGCTACACCTTC	CASSEIRGGYTF
.	TRBD1	TRBV7-9	TRBJ1-2	TGTGCCAGCAGCCCACTGACAGGGAGAGATGGCTACACCTTC	CASSPLTGRDGYTF
.	.	TRBV7-6	TRBJ1-4	TGTGCCAGCAGCTTAGCGGGGCAGGGTAATGAAAAACTGTTTTTT	CASSLAGQGNEKLFF
.	TRBD1	TRBV2	TRBJ1-5	TGTGCCAGCAGTGATGGGACAGCTAGCAATCAGCCCCAGCATTTT	CASSDGTASNQPQHF
few	TRBD1	TRBV5-1	TRBJ2-7	TGCGCCAGCAGCCGTTCCGGGACAGAATTGTCCTACGAGCAGTACTTC	CASSRSGTELSYEQYF
.	TRBD1	TRBV2	TRBJ1-4	TGTGCCAGCGGAGGTCGGCCTTCCGGGACAGCTGGAAAACTGTTTTTT	CASGGRPSGTAGKLFF
.	.	TRBV4-2	TRBJ1-2	TGTGCCAGCAGCCAAGAGGGCTTATATGGCTACACCTTC	CASSQEGLYGYTF
few	TRBD1	TRBV10-2	TRBJ2-7	TGCGCCAGCACACCGGGACAGCTCTACGAGCAGTACTTC	CASTPGQLYEQYF
few	.	TRBV5-1	TRBJ1-5	TGCGCCAGCAGCTTGAGTGACATGAGCAATCAGCCCCAGCATTTT	CASSLSDMSNQPQHF
.	TRBD1	TRBV7-3	TRBJ2-5	TGTGCCAGCAGCTTAGGACAGGGGAGATGGGTAGAGACCCAGTACTTC	CASSLGQGRWVETQYF
.	.	TRBV27	TRBJ1-5	TGTGCCAGCAGCTCGTTAAATCAGCCCCAGCATTTT	CASSSLNQPQHF
.	TRBD2	TRBV10-3	TRBJ2-1	TGTGCCATCAAACTAGCGGGGGGTTTGGATGAGCAGTTCTTC	CAIKLAGGLDEQFF
.	.	TRBV5-6	TRBJ2-5	TGTGCCAGCGGCAGGGTGAGAGAGACCCAGTACTTC	CASGRVRETQYF
once	.	TRBV30	TRBJ2-3	TGTGCCTGGAGTTTGGGGGCGCGACCAGATACGCAGTATTTT	CAWSLGARPDTQYF
.	.	TRBV5-1	TRBJ2-3	TGCGCCAGCAGCTTGGGTGACTTTCAACGGGATACGCAGTATTTT	CASSLGDFQRDTQYF
.	.	TRBV28	TRBJ1-6	TGTGCCAGCAGTCCCAGTTACAATTGGGGAGACAATTCACCCCTCCACTTT	CASSPSYNWGDNSPLHF
.	TRBD1	TRBV19	TRBJ1-2	TGTGCCAGTAGTACACTACAGGGGGTCTACACCTTC	CASSTLQGVYTF
.	.	TRBV30	TRBJ1-1	TGTGCTGCCTTAGGGGCGCGGAACACTGAAGCTTTCTTT	CAALGARNTEAFF
.	.	TRBV21-1	TRBJ1-3	TGTGCCAGCAGATTTGACAGAGGAAACACCATATATTTT	CASRFDRGNTIYF
.	.	TRBV3-1/TRBV3-2	TRBJ1-4	TGTGCCAGCAGCCAAGAATCCTATAATGAAAAACTGTTTTTT	CASSQESYNEKLFF
.	.	TRBV14	TRBJ2-7	TGTGCCAGCAGCCGACAGGACTACGAGCAGTACTTC	CASSRQDYEQYF
many	.	TRBV19	TRBJ1-3	TGTGCCAGTAGTAGGACAGCGATAAATGGAAACACCATATATTTT	CASSRTAINGNTIYF
once	TRBD2	TRBV29-1	TRBJ2-2	TGCAGCTACCGAGTGGGGGGGGTGAGCACCGGGGAGCTGTTTTTT	CSYRVGGVSTGELFF
few	.	TRBV10-2	TRBJ1-2	TGCGCCAGCAGACAGGACAGCTATGGCTACACCTTC	CASRQDSYGYTF
.	TRBD1	TRBV7-9	TRBJ1-6	TGTGCCAGCAGCTTCCGGGACAGCAATTCACCCCTCCACTTT	CASSFRDSNSPLHF
.	.	TRBV10-3	TRBJ1-1	TGTGCCATCAGTGTAGGACAAGAAATCGGCACTGAAGCTTTCTTT	CAISVGQEIGTEAFF
.	TRBD2	TRBV5-1	TRBJ2-3	TGCGCCAGCAGCTTCGGATTAATCGGGGGGGCCAGTACAGATACGCAGTATTTT	CASSFGLIGGASTDTQYF
.	.	TRBV2	TRBJ1-6	TGTGCCAGCAGGGACCGCGGGGCGACCCTCCACTTT	CASRDRGATLHF
.	.	TRBV6-5	TRBJ1-1	TGTGCCAGCAGGATACAGGGAACACTGAACACTGAAGCTTTCTTT	CASRIQGTLNTEAFF
once	TRBD1	TRBV6-5	TRBJ2-3	TGTGCCAGCAGCCAACAGGGGAAAGTGACAGATACGCAGTATTTT	CASSQQGKVTDTQYF